This T cell receptor beta chain was identified during a study of blood T cell repertoires in COVID-19. TCRdb keeps only in-frame clones here, not all; method: immunoSEQ multiplex PCR. The repertoire consists of over 120,000 clones, with nearly 90% occurring once and the leading ten covering 1.8%. CDR1 is MNHEY, CDR2 SVGAGI, per germline. The CDR3 length is 15 residues. V was pared by 6 bases and J by 0 bases, with 5 bases of the junction left unmatched. This rearrangement joins TRBV6-5 to TRBJ1-3, with TRBD1 matching over 7 bases. This TCR was sampled from a man in his 70s with acute or convalescent COVID-19. Sequenced sample: peripheral blood. The CDR3 is CASRRDRVSGNTIYF. In DNA form, the CDR3 reads TGTGCCAGCAGGCGGGACAGAGTCTCTGGAAACACCATATATTTT.